This T cell receptor (beta chain) originates from a study of cytotoxic CD8 clonotypes in ibrutinib-treated CLL. Looking at the study overall: Partial response was seen in around 25 patients and complete response in 2; after median about 70 months, around 15 stayed remitted, about 12 progressed. After treatment lasting a median 12 months, range 6 to 36, response samples were collected.

This table comes from immunoSEQ multiplex PCR, and its TCRdb copy is limited to in-frame clones, with some not included. The sample holds fewer than 100,000 clones, 75% to 85% seen once. Around 1.8 micrograms of genomic DNA came from cryopreserved PBMCs for TCR beta libraries. CDR1 and CDR2 from the germline V gene are SNHLY and FYNNEI. Trimming at V came to 6 bases and at J to 1 base, leaving 3 bases not matched to a gene. The CDR3 has 15 amino acids. This specimen consisted of PBMCs, obtained after 12 months of ibrutinib treatment. The origin of this receptor is a human donor with chronic lymphocytic leukemia. The rearrangement joins TRBV2 to TRBJ1-6; 7 bases agree with TRBD1. The CDR3 DNA sequence: TGTGCCAGCAGGCCGACAGGGTCCTATAATTCACCCCTCCACTTT. Protein sequence: CASRPTGSYNSPLHF.